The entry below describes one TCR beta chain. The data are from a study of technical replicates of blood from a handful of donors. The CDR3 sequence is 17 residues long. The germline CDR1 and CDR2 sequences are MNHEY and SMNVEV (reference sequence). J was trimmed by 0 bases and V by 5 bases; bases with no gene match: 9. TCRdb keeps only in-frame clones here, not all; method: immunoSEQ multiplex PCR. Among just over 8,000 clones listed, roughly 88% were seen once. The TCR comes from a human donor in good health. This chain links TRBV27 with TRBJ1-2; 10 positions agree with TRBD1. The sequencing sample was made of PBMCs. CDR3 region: CASSHLGQGRSNYGYTF. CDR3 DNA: TGTGCCAGCAGTCACTTGGGACAGGGGAGGTCTAACTATGGCTACACCTTC.